This T cell receptor beta chain originates from a study of monozygotic twins with cystic fibrosis. For the study at large: With about 16 PCR cycles, barcoded libraries came from about 2.9 micrograms of fragmented DNA. Broader study findings: J usage was most co-twin-similar in 8 of 16 pairs, V in 13. Low clonality (median about 0.0095) suggested a mostly naive repertoire. Monozygotic CF twins shared more identical nucleotide clonotypes than unrelated patients.

The CDR3 spans 14 residues. Germline values: CDR1 MNHNY, CDR2 SVGAGI (reference sequence). Losses at the gene ends were 5 bases for V and 4 bases for J; bases not matched to a gene: 6. Repertoires were generated with immunoSEQ multiplex PCR, while TCRdb's copy carries only in-frame clones and drops some. In the table there are 30,000 to 35,000 clones, 92% of which are singletons. Concerning this clone itself: What it binds is unknown.

The gene calls are TRBV6-6 and TRBJ2-7; 9 bases map to TRBD1. Specimen: blood. The origin of this receptor is a girl aged 2 to 9 with cystic fibrosis. CDR3 sequence: CASSDRGKGYEQYF. CDR3 in DNA: TGTGCCAGCAGTGACAGGGGGAAGGGATACGAGCAGTACTTC.